Below, 20 T cell receptor beta chains from the same sample are listed, as sequenced in a study of cytomegalovirus exposure and HLA in healthy donors. 60 Vbeta and 13 Jbeta primers were used in PCR. The method was immunoSEQ multiplex PCR; TCRdb's version includes in-frame clones alone and lacks a portion of them. Here the sample spans approximately 93,000 clones, roughly 67% being singletons. Sequencing was performed on PBMCs. Receptors were obtained from a boy under 18 in good health and CMV-seropositive.

This clone was seen once. V is TRBV2 and J is TRBJ2-7, with a tentative D call TRBD2 (5 bases). Trimming shortened V by 4 bases and J by 1 base, and 14 bases separated the two germline ends. This CDR3 is 15 amino acids long. Germline assignment: CDR1 SNHLY and CDR2 FYNNEI. The CDR3 DNA reads as TGTGCCAGCAGTGGAGGGTATATGGCTTCCTACGAGCAGTACTTC. This sequence encodes CASSGGYMASYEQYF.

The chain links TRBV28 to TRBJ2-7, with 12 bases lining up with TRBD1. The V segment lost 8 bases and the J segment 4 bases; nucleotides outside the gene matches: 6. The CDR3 length is 14 residues. Germline V gives CDR1 MDHEN, CDR2 SYDVKM. The CDR3 bases are TGTGCCAGCGGGCGGGACAGGGGGCAATACGAGCAGTACTTC. Amino acids: CASGRDRGQYEQYF.

V usage is TRBV29-1 and J usage is TRBJ1-6, with TRBD1 matching over 8 bases. The ends lost 5 bases at V and 0 bases at J; junction bases unmatched: 9. This CDR3 has 17 amino acids. CDR1 SQVTM and CDR2 ANQGSEA come from the germline V gene. The CDR3 region is CSVTRSTGGSYNSPLHF. The DNA of the CDR3 is TGCAGCGTTACCAGGAGTACAGGGGGCTCCTATAATTCACCCCTCCACTTT.

This chain joins TRBV7-3 and TRBJ2-7; D perhaps matches TRBD1 (5 bases). Germline assignment: CDR1 SGHTA and CDR2 FQGTGA. The length of the CDR3 is 16 residues. V was pared by 1 base and J by 6 bases, with 19 bases between. The CDR3 region is CASSLSCQGSSCEQYF. The DNA of the CDR3 is TGTGCCAGCAGCTTAAGCTGTCAGGGAAGTAGTTGCGAGCAGTACTTC.

The chain uses TRBV10-3 and TRBJ2-3, with 11 bases that match TRBD2. J lost 2 bases, V lost 6 bases, and 7 bases had no gene match. The CDR3 runs 16 residues. The V gene's germline CDR1 is ENHRY and CDR2 SYGVKD. The CDR3 reads CAISPGLADYTDTQYF. DNA of the CDR3: TGTGCCATCAGCCCGGGACTAGCGGACTACACAGATACGCAGTATTTT.

This chain joins TRBV5-1 and TRBJ2-7; perhaps TRBD2 as D (6 bases). The length of the CDR3 is 13 residues. V dropped 3 bases and J dropped 6 bases, with 13 bases sitting between them. Germline V gene lookup returns CDR1 SGHRS and CDR2 YFSETQ. CDR3 DNA: TGCGCCAGCAGCTACACTCGGGAGAGCGAGCAGTACTTC. Translated, it gives CASSYTRESEQYF.

The rearrangement links TRBV10-1 to TRBJ2-1; possible D gene TRBD1, 5 bases. CDR1 is WNHNN, CDR2 SYGVQD, per germline (reference sequence). Trimming removed 4 bases from V and 8 bases from J, with 15 bases in between. There are 14 residues in the CDR3. CDR3 loop: CASSAIPGHDEQFF. The CDR3 DNA reads TGCGCCAGCAGTGCCATCCCAGGACACGATGAGCAGTTCTTC.

This chain uses TRBV6-6 with TRBJ2-2; D uncertain. V lost 8 bases and J 1 base, leaving 11 bases between the germline ends. Germline values: CDR1 MNHNY, CDR2 SVGAGI (reference sequence). This CDR3 has 14 amino acids. This CDR3 is CASVRQENTGELFF. CDR3 sequence (DNA): TGTGCCAGCGTAAGACAAGAGAACACCGGGGAGCTGTTTTTT.

The chain recombines TRBV27 with TRBJ2-1; 11 bases map to TRBD2. The CDR3 consists of 16 residues. Germline assignment: CDR1 MNHEY and CDR2 SMNVEV (reference sequence). Unmatched junction bases numbered 10, after V lost 5 bases and J lost 7 bases. The CDR3 protein is CASSLTSGIIRNEQFF. The CDR3 DNA is TGTGCCAGCAGTCTGACTAGCGGGATAATTAGAAATGAGCAGTTCTTC.

The chain uses TRBV7-9 and TRBJ2-3; 9 bases agree with TRBD1. V lost 1 base and J lost 6; bases outside the gene matches: 14. The CDR3 runs to 18 residues. Germline lookup yields CDR1 SEHNR and CDR2 FQNEAQ (reference sequence). CDR3 loop: CASSLVGRDRESADTQYF. The CDR3 DNA reads TGTGCCAGCAGCTTAGTCGGGCGGGACAGGGAGTCGGCGGATACGCAGTATTTT.

The chain recombines TRBV30 with TRBJ2-1; D unclear. CDR3 length: 11 amino acids. Germline assignment: CDR1 GTSNPN and CDR2 SVGIG (reference sequence). V lost 0 bases to trimming and J lost 6 bases, with 3 bases between them. CDR3 DNA sequence: TGTGCCTGGAGTGTCCTCAATGAGCAGTTCTTC. Translated, it gives CAWSVLNEQFF.

The chain combines TRBV30 with TRBJ2-3; D not resolved. The V end lost 0 bases, the J end lost 6 bases, and 7 bases lay between the germline ends. The CDR3 totals 12 residues. Germline values: CDR1 GTSNPN, CDR2 SVGIG (reference sequence). This chain's CDR3 is CAWSVSWDTQYF. The CDR3 region has the DNA TGTGCCTGGAGTGTGAGCTGGGATACGCAGTATTTT. Drawing the rest from reference TRBV30 and TRBJ2-3, the complete variable domain is SQTIHQWPATLVQPVGSPLSLECTVEGTSNPNLYWYRQAAGRGLQLLFYSVGIGQISSEVPQNLSASRPQDRQFILSSKKLLLSDSGFYLCAWSVSWDTQYFGPGTRLTVL.

The genes are TRBV6-5 and TRBJ2-3, with D possibly being TRBD2 (6 bases). Germline V gene sequence: CDR1 MNHEY, CDR2 SVGAGI. Trimming cost V 4 bases and J 0 bases, with 14 bases left between them. The CDR3 is 16 residues long. For the CDR3, the DNA is TGTGCCAGCAGTTTCCTTAAGCGGGCTAGCACAGATACGCAGTATTTT. It translates to CASSFLKRASTDTQYF.

This clone was counted a few times. The chain joins TRBV19 to TRBJ2-6; D is possibly TRBD2 (6 bases). Trimming stripped 4 bases from V and 4 bases from J, with 14 bases between. Germline V gives CDR1 LNHDA, CDR2 SQIVND (reference sequence). There are 16 residues in the CDR3. The CDR3 sequence: CASSNDGGAGANVLTF. The CDR3 coding sequence is TGTGCCAGTAGTAATGACGGGGGAGCCGGGGCCAACGTCCTGACTTTC.

The gene calls are TRBV7-2 and TRBJ1-6, with D maybe TRBD1 (5 bases). V was shortened by 5 bases and J by 10 bases, with 15 bases between the two germline ends. Germline V gene data show CDR1 as SGHTA and CDR2 as FQGNSA. The CDR3 loop spans 14 amino acids. The CDR3 loop is CASSRGDNQSPLHF. CDR3 DNA: TGTGCCAGCAGCCGGGGGGATAACCAGTCACCCCTCCACTTT.

This clone came up once. V and J are TRBV29-1 and TRBJ1-5, with a weak D call TRBD1 (6 bases). V was cut by 8 bases and J by 0 bases, with 11 bases left in between. Per the germline V gene, CDR1 is SQVTM and CDR2 is ANQGSEA. This CDR3 contains 13 residues. CDR3 in DNA: TGCAGCTTTAAACAGGGTAGCAATCAGCCCCAGCATTTT. Protein sequence: CSFKQGSNQPQHF.

The V call is TRBV5-1, the J call TRBJ2-3; weak D call: TRBD1 (6 bases). With 4 bases removed from V and 5 bases from J, the gap between germline ends came to 11 bases. This CDR3 is built from 13 residues. Germline CDR1 reads SGHRS; CDR2 reads YFSETQ. The CDR3: CASSTGTKDTQYF. CDR3 nucleotide sequence: TGCGCCAGCAGCACCGGGACAAAAGATACGCAGTATTTT. The variable domain in full, with the rest retrieved from reference TRBV5-1 and TRBJ2-3, is KAGVTQTPRYLIKTRGQQVTLSCSPISGHRSVSWYQQTPGQGLQFLFEYFSETQRNKGNFPGRFSGRQFSNSRSEMNVSTLELGDSALYLCASSTGTKDTQYFGPGTRLTVL.

V is TRBV9 and J is TRBJ1-1; 7 positions agree with TRBD1. After removal of 4 bases from V and 3 bases from J, the junction contained 6 bases not matched to a gene. Germline loops: CDR1 SGDLS, CDR2 YYNGEE. The CDR3 is 14 amino acids. The CDR3 nucleotides are TGTGCCAGCAGCCGGACGCAGGGGGACACTGAAGCTTTCTTT. Protein sequence: CASSRTQGDTEAFF.

V usage is TRBV27 and J usage is TRBJ1-2; D is ambiguous. The germline V and J ends were trimmed by 6 bases and 0 bases, with 11 bases remaining between them. The V gene's germline CDR1 is MNHEY and CDR2 SMNVEV (reference sequence). This CDR3 spans 14 amino acids. The CDR3 DNA reads TGTGCCAGCAGAGGTGGGCCGGCTAACTATGGCTACACCTTC. Protein product: CASRGGPANYGYTF.

The J gene is TRBJ2-2, the V gene TRBV7-2, with 8 bases lining up with TRBD1. The germline V gene encodes CDR1 SGHTA and CDR2 FQGNSA. V gave up 4 bases and J gave up 3 bases; unmatched junction bases: 13. The CDR3 is 18 amino acids. The CDR3 protein is CASSSWTNRGAYTGELFF. The CDR3 DNA reads as TGTGCCAGCAGCTCCTGGACTAACAGGGGGGCCTACACCGGGGAGCTGTTTTTT.